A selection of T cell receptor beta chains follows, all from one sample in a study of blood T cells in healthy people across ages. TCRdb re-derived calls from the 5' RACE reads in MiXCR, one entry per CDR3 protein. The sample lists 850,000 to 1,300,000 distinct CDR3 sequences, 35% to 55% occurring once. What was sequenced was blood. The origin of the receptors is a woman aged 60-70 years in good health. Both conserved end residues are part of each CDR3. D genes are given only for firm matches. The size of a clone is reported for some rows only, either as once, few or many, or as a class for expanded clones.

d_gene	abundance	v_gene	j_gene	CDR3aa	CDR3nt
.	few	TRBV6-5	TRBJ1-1	CASRPGAGEAFF	TGTGCCAGCAGACCAGGGGCTGGGGAAGCTTTCTTT
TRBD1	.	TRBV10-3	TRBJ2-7	CAISEGTGVGEQYF	TGTGCCATCAGTGAGGGGACAGGAGTGGGGGAGCAGTACTTC
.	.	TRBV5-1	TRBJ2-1	CASSAVGGSSYNEQFF	TGCGCCAGCAGCGCCGTGGGGGGTAGCTCCTACAATGAGCAGTTCTTC
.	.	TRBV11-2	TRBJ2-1	CASSLGPTEQFF	TGTGCCAGCAGCTTAGGGCCAACCGAGCAGTTCTTC
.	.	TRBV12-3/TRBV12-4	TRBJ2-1	CASIESRAPSYNEQFF	TGTGCCAGCATAGAATCGCGGGCGCCCTCCTACAATGAGCAGTTCTTC
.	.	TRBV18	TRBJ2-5	CVSSPLTQETQYF	TGTGTCAGCTCACCATTAACCCAAGAGACCCAGTACTTC
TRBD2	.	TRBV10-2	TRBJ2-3	CASGLARDTQYF	TGCGCCAGCGGACTAGCGAGAGATACGCAGTATTTT
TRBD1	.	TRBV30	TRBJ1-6	CAWSVNRGNSPLHF	TGTGCCTGGAGTGTAAACAGGGGTAATTCACCCCTCCACTTT
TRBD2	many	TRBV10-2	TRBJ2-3	CASGLAGGTDTQYF	TGTGCCAGCGGCCTAGCGGGAGGCACAGATACGCAGTATTTT
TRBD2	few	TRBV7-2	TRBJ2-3	CASSLVRGGGGDTQYF	TGTGCCAGCAGCTTAGTTCGTGGCGGGGGAGGAGATACGCAGTATTTT
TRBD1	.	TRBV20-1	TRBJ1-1	CSARARDRGTEAFF	TGCAGTGCTAGAGCCCGGGACAGGGGCACTGAAGCTTTCTTT
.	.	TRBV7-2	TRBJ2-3	CASSYGSRTDTQYF	TGTGCCAGCAGCTACGGGAGTCGCACAGATACGCAGTATTTT
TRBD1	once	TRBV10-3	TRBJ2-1	CAIRGTGGNDYNEQFF	TGTGCCATCAGGGGGACAGGGGGGAACGACTACAATGAGCAGTTCTTC
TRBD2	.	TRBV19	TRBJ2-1	CASSIVAAGGPRGEQFF	TGTGCCAGTAGTATAGTAGCGGCGGGAGGGCCACGGGGAGAGCAGTTCTTC
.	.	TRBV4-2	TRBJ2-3	CASSQARGGDTDTQYF	TGTGCCAGCAGCCAAGCTCGAGGGGGAGACACAGATACGCAGTATTTT
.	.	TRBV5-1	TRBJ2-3	CASSFSATDTQYF	TGCGCCAGCAGCTTCTCGGCCACAGATACGCAGTATTTT
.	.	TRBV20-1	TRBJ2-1	CSASPSSYNKQFF	TGCAGTGCTAGCCCGAGCTCCTACAATAAGCAGTTCTTC
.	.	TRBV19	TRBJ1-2	CASRDRDTHHGYTF	TGTGCCAGCCGGGACCGGGACACACACCATGGCTACACCTTC
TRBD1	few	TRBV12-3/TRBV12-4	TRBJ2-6	CASRPGTGSSGANVLTF	TGTGCCAGCAGACCCGGGACAGGGAGTTCTGGGGCCAACGTCCTGACTTTC
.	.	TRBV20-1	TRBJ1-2	CSAREQNGYTF	TGCAGTGCTAGAGAACAGAATGGCTACACCTTC
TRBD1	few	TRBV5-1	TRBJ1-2	CAGSPRDSPYGYTF	TGCGCCGGCAGCCCGCGGGACAGTCCCTATGGCTACACTTTC
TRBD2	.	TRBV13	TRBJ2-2	CASSSVFGTSGTGELFF	TGTGCCAGCAGCTCCGTCTTCGGGACTAGCGGAACCGGGGAACTGTTTTTT
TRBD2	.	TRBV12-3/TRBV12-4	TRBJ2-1	CASSLQQTSGSFNEQFF	TGTGCCAGCAGTCTCCAGCAGACTAGCGGGAGTTTTAATGAGCAGTTCTTC
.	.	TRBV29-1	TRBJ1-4	CSVVVQPNEKLFF	TGCAGCGTTGTCGTACAGCCGAATGAAAAACTGTTTTTT
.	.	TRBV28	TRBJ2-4	CASSSTIGIQYF	TGTGCCAGCAGTTCGACCATAGGCATTCAGTACTTC
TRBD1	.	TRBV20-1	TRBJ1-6	CTTGQLNSPLHF	TGCACCACGGGACAGCTCAATTCACCCCTCCACTTT
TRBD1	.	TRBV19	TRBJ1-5	CASNSRQGVGSDQPQHF	TGTGCCAGTAATTCTCGACAGGGTGTGGGATCCGATCAGCCCCAGCATTTT
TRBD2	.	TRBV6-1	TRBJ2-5	CASSAEAGGFEQYF	TGTGCCAGCAGCGCTGAAGCGGGAGGTTTTGAGCAGTACTTC
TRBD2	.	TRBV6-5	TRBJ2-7	CASTPTSGAYEQYF	TGTGCCAGCACACCGACTAGCGGGGCCTACGAGCAGTACTTC
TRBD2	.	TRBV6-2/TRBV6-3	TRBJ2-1	CATGTSGASSYNEQFF	TGTGCCACCGGGACTAGCGGGGCCAGCTCCTACAATGAGCAGTTCTTC
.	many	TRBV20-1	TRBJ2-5	CSARTGLGTQYF	TGCAGTGCTCGTACAGGGTTAGGGACCCAGTACTTC
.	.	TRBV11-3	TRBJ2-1	CASSKDGNNEQFF	TGTGCCAGCAGCAAAGACGGGAACAATGAGCAGTTCTTC
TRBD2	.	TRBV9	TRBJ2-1	CASSVGGSRVNEQFF	TGTGCCAGCAGCGTAGGCGGGAGCCGAGTAAATGAGCAGTTCTTC